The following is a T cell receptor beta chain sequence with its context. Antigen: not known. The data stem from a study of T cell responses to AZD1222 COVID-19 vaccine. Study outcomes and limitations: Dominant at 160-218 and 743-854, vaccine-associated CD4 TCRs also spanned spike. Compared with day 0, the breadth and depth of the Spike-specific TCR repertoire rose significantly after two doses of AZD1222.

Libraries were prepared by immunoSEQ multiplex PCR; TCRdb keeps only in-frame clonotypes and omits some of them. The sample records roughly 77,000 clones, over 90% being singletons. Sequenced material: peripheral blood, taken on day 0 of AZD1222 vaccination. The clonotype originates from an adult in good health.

The CDR3 loop reads CATSDAGQGTYEQFF. DNA of the CDR3: TGTGCCACCAGTGATGCGGGACAGGGGACATACGAGCAGTTCTTC. The chain combines TRBV24-1 with TRBJ2-1; 10 nucleotides align to TRBD1. Trimming removed 3 bases from V and 10 bases from J; junction bases left unmatched: 8. CDR3 size: 15 residues. Germline V CDR1 and CDR2: KGHDR, SFDVKD.